Listed below are T cell receptor beta chains from one sample, sequenced in a study of blood T cell repertoires in COVID-19. TCRdb's table, derived via immunoSEQ multiplex PCR, lists solely in-frame clones and lacks some. The table records about 410,000 clones, about nine tenths of them present only once. Sequencing was done on a sample of PBMCs or T cells enriched from blood (not recorded which). The source is a woman aged 25 to 39 who had recovered from COVID-19. Both conserved end residues are part of each CDR3. A D gene is named only where the DNA matches it firmly. A clone size is listed for some rows: how often the clone was seen (once, few, many), or a class if it is expanded.

v_call: TRBV10-3
d_call: -
j_call: TRBJ1-2
clone_size: -
cdr3_nt: TGTGCCATCACCTCCGGGGGGGGCGGCTACACCTTC
cdr3_aa: CAITSGGGGYTF

v_call: TRBV4-2
d_call: -
j_call: TRBJ1-1
clone_size: -
cdr3_nt: TGTGCCAGCAGCCAAGAACGGGGTGTTGAAGCTTTCTTT
cdr3_aa: CASSQERGVEAFF

v_call: TRBV19
d_call: TRBD1
j_call: TRBJ1-4
clone_size: -
cdr3_nt: TGTGCCAGCTGGAACAGGGGGGAGGATGAAAAACTGTTTTTT
cdr3_aa: CASWNRGEDEKLFF

v_call: TRBV5-1
d_call: -
j_call: TRBJ2-5
clone_size: -
cdr3_nt: TGCGCCAGCAGCTTGGACAGGGAAGAGACCCAGTACTTC
cdr3_aa: CASSLDREETQYF

v_call: TRBV11-2
d_call: -
j_call: TRBJ2-1
clone_size: -
cdr3_nt: TGTGCCAGCAGCCCCATGCCCCGGGGATCCACGGGGAGACAGTTCTTC
cdr3_aa: CASSPMPRGSTGRQFF

v_call: TRBV6-2/TRBV6-3
d_call: -
j_call: TRBJ2-1
clone_size: few
cdr3_nt: TGTGCCAGCAGTTACATCGGGTTCAATGAGCAGTTCTTC
cdr3_aa: CASSYIGFNEQFF

v_call: TRBV27
d_call: TRBD1
j_call: TRBJ1-2
clone_size: -
cdr3_nt: TGTGCCACCAGGGACAGGAATTCGATGGAACGCACCTTC
cdr3_aa: CATRDRNSMERTF

v_call: TRBV3-1/TRBV3-2
d_call: TRBD1
j_call: TRBJ1-6
clone_size: -
cdr3_nt: TGTGCCAGCAGCCAAGATTGGGGGAGGAGTCCGGGACAGGGTCCCCCGGGAACTAATTCACCCCTCCACTTT
cdr3_aa: CASSQDWGRSPGQGPPGTNSPLHF

v_call: TRBV7-2
d_call: -
j_call: TRBJ1-3
clone_size: -
cdr3_nt: TGTGCCAGCAGCTTGGCAGTCTCTGGAAACACCATATATTTT
cdr3_aa: CASSLAVSGNTIYF

v_call: TRBV7-9
d_call: TRBD1
j_call: TRBJ2-7
clone_size: -
cdr3_nt: TGTGCCAGCAGCGGTCCGGGACAGAACTACGAGCAGTACTTC
cdr3_aa: CASSGPGQNYEQYF

v_call: TRBV18
d_call: TRBD1
j_call: TRBJ2-3
clone_size: -
cdr3_nt: TGTGCCAGCTCACTAGACAGGGGCACAGATACGCAGTATTTT
cdr3_aa: CASSLDRGTDTQYF

v_call: TRBV5-4
d_call: TRBD1
j_call: TRBJ2-3
clone_size: -
cdr3_nt: TGTGCCAGCAGCTCGGAACAGGGGGCAGATACGCAGTATTTT
cdr3_aa: CASSSEQGADTQYF

v_call: TRBV5-4
d_call: TRBD2
j_call: TRBJ2-5
clone_size: -
cdr3_nt: TGTGCCAGCAGCGCACCGGGACTAGCGGACCATGGAGGGACCCAGTACTTC
cdr3_aa: CASSAPGLADHGGTQYF

v_call: TRBV5-1
d_call: TRBD2
j_call: TRBJ2-7
clone_size: -
cdr3_nt: TGCGCCAGCAGCTTTACTAGCGGGGGGGCCCTCGAGCAGTACTTC
cdr3_aa: CASSFTSGGALEQYF

v_call: TRBV6-5
d_call: -
j_call: TRBJ1-3
clone_size: -
cdr3_nt: TGTGCCAGCAGTTACTCTTCCGGGAACGAGTACACCATATATTTT
cdr3_aa: CASSYSSGNEYTIYF

v_call: TRBV4-1
d_call: TRBD1
j_call: TRBJ2-1
clone_size: -
cdr3_nt: TGCGCCAGCAGCCTAGTTGTGGGACAGGGGTACAATGAGCAGTTCTTC
cdr3_aa: CASSLVVGQGYNEQFF

v_call: TRBV5-1
d_call: TRBD1
j_call: TRBJ2-1
clone_size: -
cdr3_nt: TGCGCCAGCAGCAGAACCGGGACAGGGATCAATGAGCAGTTCTTC
cdr3_aa: CASSRTGTGINEQFF

v_call: TRBV10-1
d_call: -
j_call: TRBJ2-7
clone_size: once
cdr3_nt: TGCGCCAGCAGTGAGTCGGGGCCCGACGGCGAGCAGTACTTC
cdr3_aa: CASSESGPDGEQYF

v_call: TRBV7-2
d_call: -
j_call: TRBJ2-7
clone_size: -
cdr3_nt: TGTGCCAGCAGACCCTCTTACTTCTACGAGCAGTACTTC
cdr3_aa: CASRPSYFYEQYF

v_call: TRBV6-1
d_call: -
j_call: TRBJ1-6
clone_size: once
cdr3_nt: TGTGCCAGCAGTGAACCCGGGACACATAATTCACCCCTCCACTTT
cdr3_aa: CASSEPGTHNSPLHF

v_call: TRBV20-1
d_call: TRBD1
j_call: TRBJ2-7
clone_size: -
cdr3_nt: TGCAGTGCTAGTGTAGCCAGGGGGCGGTCCTACGAGCAGTACTTC
cdr3_aa: CSASVARGRSYEQYF

v_call: TRBV7-3
d_call: -
j_call: TRBJ2-7
clone_size: -
cdr3_nt: TGTGCCAGCAGGTCGTCGGAGGGCCGGGCCCACGAGCAGTACTTC
cdr3_aa: CASRSSEGRAHEQYF

v_call: TRBV6-5
d_call: -
j_call: TRBJ2-1
clone_size: -
cdr3_nt: TGTGCCAGCAGCCCCGGGGGGCTTCACGTCGGTGAGCAGTTCTTC
cdr3_aa: CASSPGGLHVGEQFF

v_call: TRBV3-1/TRBV3-2
d_call: TRBD2
j_call: TRBJ2-1
clone_size: once
cdr3_nt: TGTGCCAGCAGCTCTGACTTAGCGGGAGGGCCCAATGAGCAGTTCTTC
cdr3_aa: CASSSDLAGGPNEQFF

v_call: TRBV19
d_call: TRBD2
j_call: TRBJ2-3
clone_size: -
cdr3_nt: TGTGCCAGTAGTAGAAGGGACTACACAGATACGCAGTATTTT
cdr3_aa: CASSRRDYTDTQYF

v_call: TRBV15
d_call: -
j_call: TRBJ2-2
clone_size: -
cdr3_nt: TGTGCCACCAGCAAAGGAGTAGTTGGGACCGGGGAGCTGTTTTTT
cdr3_aa: CATSKGVVGTGELFF

v_call: TRBV7-2
d_call: -
j_call: TRBJ2-2
clone_size: -
cdr3_nt: TGTGCCAGCAGCTTAATCCCGGGTTACACCGGGGAGCTGTTTTTT
cdr3_aa: CASSLIPGYTGELFF

v_call: TRBV7-7
d_call: TRBD1
j_call: TRBJ2-2
clone_size: -
cdr3_nt: TGTGCTAGCAGCAACGGGACAGGGTACACCGGGGAGCTGTTTTTT
cdr3_aa: CASSNGTGYTGELFF

v_call: TRBV7-2
d_call: TRBD1
j_call: TRBJ1-4
clone_size: -
cdr3_nt: TGTGCCAGCAGTCGTACCGGGACAGCTAATGAAAAACTGTTTTTT
cdr3_aa: CASSRTGTANEKLFF

v_call: TRBV5-5
d_call: TRBD2
j_call: TRBJ2-1
clone_size: -
cdr3_nt: TGTGCCAGCAGCTTGACTCTAGCGGGGGGGCCGGTTGAGCAGTTCTTC
cdr3_aa: CASSLTLAGGPVEQFF

v_call: TRBV7-2
d_call: TRBD2
j_call: TRBJ2-2
clone_size: once
cdr3_nt: TGTGCCAGCAGCGACCCCCTAGCGGGAGTCACCGGGGAGCTGTTTTTT
cdr3_aa: CASSDPLAGVTGELFF

v_call: TRBV6-5
d_call: -
j_call: TRBJ2-7
clone_size: -
cdr3_nt: TGTGCCAGCAGGCCTCAGGGCTACGAGCAGTACTTC
cdr3_aa: CASRPQGYEQYF

v_call: TRBV19
d_call: -
j_call: TRBJ1-1
clone_size: -
cdr3_nt: TGCGCCAGTACCATTTTTGGACTTGGGAACACTGAAGCTTTCTTT
cdr3_aa: CASTIFGLGNTEAFF

v_call: TRBV28
d_call: -
j_call: TRBJ2-1
clone_size: -
cdr3_nt: TGTGCCAGCACCCTATCCGCGTCGATCGGTGAGCAGTTCTTC
cdr3_aa: CASTLSASIGEQFF

v_call: TRBV29-1
d_call: -
j_call: TRBJ1-5
clone_size: -
cdr3_nt: TGCAGCGTTGAAATCGAGCGGAATCAGCCCCAGCATTTT
cdr3_aa: CSVEIERNQPQHF

v_call: TRBV7-3
d_call: TRBD1
j_call: TRBJ1-2
clone_size: -
cdr3_nt: TGTGCCAGCAGCTTAGGACAGGGAACCTATGGCTACACCTTC
cdr3_aa: CASSLGQGTYGYTF

v_call: TRBV27
d_call: -
j_call: TRBJ1-2
clone_size: -
cdr3_nt: TGTGCCAGCAGTTCCTGGGGAGACTATGGCTACACCTTC
cdr3_aa: CASSSWGDYGYTF

v_call: TRBV27
d_call: -
j_call: TRBJ2-2
clone_size: once
cdr3_nt: TGTGCCAGCAGCCCTCAGGGTTGGGTCGGGGAGCTGTTTTTT
cdr3_aa: CASSPQGWVGELFF

v_call: TRBV19
d_call: -
j_call: TRBJ1-6
clone_size: once
cdr3_nt: TGTGCCAGTAGTAGCGAGGCAATGGGTAATTCACCCCTCCACTTT
cdr3_aa: CASSSEAMGNSPLHF

v_call: TRBV6-5
d_call: -
j_call: TRBJ1-1
clone_size: -
cdr3_nt: TGTGCCAGCAGTTATTCTTTCCAGGAGAACACTGAAGCTTTCTTT
cdr3_aa: CASSYSFQENTEAFF

v_call: TRBV29-1
d_call: TRBD2
j_call: TRBJ2-1
clone_size: -
cdr3_nt: TGCAGCGTTCGAGGCGGGAGTCTCAATGAGCAGTTCTTC
cdr3_aa: CSVRGGSLNEQFF

v_call: TRBV11-2
d_call: TRBD2
j_call: TRBJ2-1
clone_size: -
cdr3_nt: TGTGCCAGCAGCGCCAGCCTAGCGGGAGGAGGCCATGAGCAGTTCTTC
cdr3_aa: CASSASLAGGGHEQFF

v_call: TRBV5-1
d_call: -
j_call: TRBJ2-1
clone_size: -
cdr3_nt: TGCGCCAGCAGCTTGGTTGTCTCCAATGAGCAGTTCTTC
cdr3_aa: CASSLVVSNEQFF

v_call: TRBV3-1/TRBV3-2
d_call: -
j_call: TRBJ1-4
clone_size: few
cdr3_nt: TGTGCCAGCAGCCAATACCCTGAGGGGAGGGGCGGTGAAAAACTGTTTTTT
cdr3_aa: CASSQYPEGRGGEKLFF

v_call: TRBV24-1
d_call: -
j_call: TRBJ2-1
clone_size: -
cdr3_nt: TGTGCCACCAGTGATGGTGAAGCGGTTCAGGATGAGCAGTTCTTC
cdr3_aa: CATSDGEAVQDEQFF

v_call: TRBV28
d_call: -
j_call: TRBJ1-1
clone_size: -
cdr3_nt: TGTGCCAGCGGGCAGCCCATGAACACTGAAGCTTTCTTT
cdr3_aa: CASGQPMNTEAFF